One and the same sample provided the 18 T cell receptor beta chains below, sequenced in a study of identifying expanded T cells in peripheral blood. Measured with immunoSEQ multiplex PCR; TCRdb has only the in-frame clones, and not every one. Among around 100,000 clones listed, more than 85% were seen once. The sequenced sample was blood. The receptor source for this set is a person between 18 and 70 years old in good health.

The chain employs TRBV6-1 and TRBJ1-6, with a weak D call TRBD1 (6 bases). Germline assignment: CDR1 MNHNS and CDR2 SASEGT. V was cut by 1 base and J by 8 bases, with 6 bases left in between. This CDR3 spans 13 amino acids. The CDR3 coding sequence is TGTGCCAGCAGTGAAGAGGGGGATTCACCCCTCCACTTT. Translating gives CASSEEGDSPLHF.

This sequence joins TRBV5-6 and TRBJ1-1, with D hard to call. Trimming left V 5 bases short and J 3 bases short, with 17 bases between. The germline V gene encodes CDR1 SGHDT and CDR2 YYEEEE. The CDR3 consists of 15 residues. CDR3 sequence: CASSPDPMGYTEAFF. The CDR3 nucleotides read TGTGCCAGCAGTCCTGACCCAATGGGGTACACTGAAGCTTTCTTT.

This CDR3 reads CASSLVYKEAFF. The CDR3 DNA reads TGTGCCAGCAGTTTGGTCTATAAAGAAGCTTTCTTT. The rearrangement uses TRBV28 and TRBJ1-1; D gene ambiguous. V lost 3 bases to trimming and J lost 8 bases, with 10 bases between them. Germline-derived CDR1 and CDR2 are MDHEN and SYDVKM. The CDR3 sequence is 12 residues long. The entire variable domain, with the rest obtained from reference TRBV28 and TRBJ1-1, is as follows: DVKVTQSSRYLVKRTGEKVFLECVQDMDHENMFWYRQDPGLGLRLIYFSYDVKMKEKGDIPEGYSVSREKKERFSLILESASTNQTSMYLCASSLVYKEAFFGQGTRLTVV.

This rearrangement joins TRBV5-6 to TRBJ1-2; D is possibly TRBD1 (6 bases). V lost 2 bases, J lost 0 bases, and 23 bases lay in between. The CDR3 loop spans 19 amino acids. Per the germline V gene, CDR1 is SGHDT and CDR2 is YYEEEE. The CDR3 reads CASSLFAMGGAGANYGYTF. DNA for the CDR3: TGTGCCAGCAGCTTATTTGCCATGGGGGGCGCCGGGGCTAACTATGGCTACACCTTC.

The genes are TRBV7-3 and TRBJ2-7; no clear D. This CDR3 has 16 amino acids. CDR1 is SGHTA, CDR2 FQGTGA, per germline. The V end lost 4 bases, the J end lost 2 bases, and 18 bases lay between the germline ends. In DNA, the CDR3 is TGTGCCAGCAGCTCCGGGTCGTCAAACTTTCCCTACGAGCAGTACTTC. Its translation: CASSSGSSNFPYEQYF.

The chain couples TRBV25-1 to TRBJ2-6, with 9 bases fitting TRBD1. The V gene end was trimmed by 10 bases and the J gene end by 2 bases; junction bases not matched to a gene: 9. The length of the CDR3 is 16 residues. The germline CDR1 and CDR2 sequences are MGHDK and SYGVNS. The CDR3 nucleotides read TGTGCCACCGCCGGGACAGGGTTCGCTGGGGCCAACGTCCTGACTTTC. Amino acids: CATAGTGFAGANVLTF. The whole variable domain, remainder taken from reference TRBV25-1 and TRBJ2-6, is EADIYQTPRYLVIGTGKKITLECSQTMGHDKMYWYQQDPGMELHLIHYSYGVNSTEKGDLSSESTVSRIRTEHFPLTLESARPSHTSQYLCATAGTGFAGANVLTFGAGSRLTVL.

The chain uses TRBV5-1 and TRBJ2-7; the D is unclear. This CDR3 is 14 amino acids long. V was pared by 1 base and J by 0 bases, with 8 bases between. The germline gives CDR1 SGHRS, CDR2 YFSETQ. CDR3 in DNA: TGCGCCAGCAGCTTGTCCGACCTCTCCTACGAGCAGTACTTC. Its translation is CASSLSDLSYEQYF.

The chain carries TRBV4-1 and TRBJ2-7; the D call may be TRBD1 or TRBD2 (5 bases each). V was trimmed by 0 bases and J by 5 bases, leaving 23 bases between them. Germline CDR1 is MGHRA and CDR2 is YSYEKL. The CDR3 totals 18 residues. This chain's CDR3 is CASSQEWAGGAFRDEQYF. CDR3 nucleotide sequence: TGCGCCAGCAGCCAAGAATGGGCTGGGGGTGCTTTTCGGGACGAGCAGTACTTC.

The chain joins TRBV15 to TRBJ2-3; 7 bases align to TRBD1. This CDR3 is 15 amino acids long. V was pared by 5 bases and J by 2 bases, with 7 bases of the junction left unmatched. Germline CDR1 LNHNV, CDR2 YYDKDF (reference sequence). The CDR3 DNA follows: TGTGCCACCAGCCCACTGGGACAGCTCACAGATACGCAGTATTTT. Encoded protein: CATSPLGQLTDTQYF.

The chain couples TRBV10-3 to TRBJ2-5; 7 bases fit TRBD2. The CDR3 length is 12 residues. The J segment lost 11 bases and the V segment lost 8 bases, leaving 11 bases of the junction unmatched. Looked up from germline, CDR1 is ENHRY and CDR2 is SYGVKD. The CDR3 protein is CAIGYGSGEQYF. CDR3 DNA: TGTGCCATCGGGTACGGAAGCGGGGAGCAGTACTTC.

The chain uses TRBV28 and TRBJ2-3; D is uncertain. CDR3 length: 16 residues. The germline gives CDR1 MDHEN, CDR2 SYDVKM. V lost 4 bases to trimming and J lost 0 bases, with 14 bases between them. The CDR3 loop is CASSYPTRISTDTQYF. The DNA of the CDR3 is TGTGCCAGCAGTTACCCCACCCGAATTAGCACAGATACGCAGTATTTT. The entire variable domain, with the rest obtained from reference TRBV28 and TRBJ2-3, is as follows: DVKVTQSSRYLVKRTGEKVFLECVQDMDHENMFWYRQDPGLGLRLIYFSYDVKMKEKGDIPEGYSVSREKKERFSLILESASTNQTSMYLCASSYPTRISTDTQYFGPGTRLTVL.

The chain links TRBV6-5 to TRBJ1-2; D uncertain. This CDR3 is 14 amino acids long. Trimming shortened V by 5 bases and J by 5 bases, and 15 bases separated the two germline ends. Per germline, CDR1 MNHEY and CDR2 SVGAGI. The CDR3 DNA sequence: TGTGCCAGCAGTCCGTCCCTCACAGCTTATGGCTACACCTTC. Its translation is CASSPSLTAYGYTF.

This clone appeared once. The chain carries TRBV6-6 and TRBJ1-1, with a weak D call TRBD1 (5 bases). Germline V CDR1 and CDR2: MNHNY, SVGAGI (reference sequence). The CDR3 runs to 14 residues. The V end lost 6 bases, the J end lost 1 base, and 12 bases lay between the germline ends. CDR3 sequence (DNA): TGTGCCAGCAGGGGGAGTGGGGGGAACACTGAAGCTTTCTTT. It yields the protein CASRGSGGNTEAFF.

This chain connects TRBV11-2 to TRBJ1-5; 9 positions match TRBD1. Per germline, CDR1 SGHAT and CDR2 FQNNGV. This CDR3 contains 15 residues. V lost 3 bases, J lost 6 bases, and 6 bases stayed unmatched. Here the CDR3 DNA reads TGTGCCAGCAGCTTGGGGACAGGGCTCCCTCAGCCCCAGCATTTT. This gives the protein CASSLGTGLPQPQHF.

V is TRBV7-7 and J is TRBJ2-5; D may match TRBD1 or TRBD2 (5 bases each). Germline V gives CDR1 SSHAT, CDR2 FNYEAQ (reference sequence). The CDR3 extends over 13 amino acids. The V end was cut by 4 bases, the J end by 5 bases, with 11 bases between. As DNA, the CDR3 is TGTGCCAGCAGCTCCCGGGGCCATGAGACCCAGTACTTC. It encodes CASSSRGHETQYF.

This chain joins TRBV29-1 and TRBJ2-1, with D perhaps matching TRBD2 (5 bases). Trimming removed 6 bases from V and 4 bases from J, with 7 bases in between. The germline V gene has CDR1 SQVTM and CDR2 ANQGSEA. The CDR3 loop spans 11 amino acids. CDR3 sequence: CSVGNYNEQFF. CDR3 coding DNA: TGCAGCGTCGGGAATTACAATGAGCAGTTCTTC.

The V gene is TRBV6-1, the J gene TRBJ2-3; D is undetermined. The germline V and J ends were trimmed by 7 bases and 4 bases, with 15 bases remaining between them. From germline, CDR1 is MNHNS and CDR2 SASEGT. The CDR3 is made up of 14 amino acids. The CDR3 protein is CASTEGIQADTQYF. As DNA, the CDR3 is TGTGCCAGCACCGAAGGGATTCAGGCAGATACGCAGTATTTT.

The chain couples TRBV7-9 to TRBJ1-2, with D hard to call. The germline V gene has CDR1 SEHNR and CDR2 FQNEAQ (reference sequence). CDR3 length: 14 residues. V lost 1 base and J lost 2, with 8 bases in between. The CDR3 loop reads CASSLGNQNYGYTF. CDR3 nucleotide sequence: TGTGCCAGCAGCTTAGGGAACCAGAACTATGGCTACACCTTC.